This is a list of T cell receptor beta chains from one sample in a study of cytomegalovirus exposure and HLA in healthy donors. The method was immunoSEQ multiplex PCR; TCRdb's version includes in-frame clones alone and lacks a portion of them. The table shows around 90,000 clones, with under 85% occurring only once. The sample taken for sequencing was PBMCs. The receptors were gathered from a young man in good health and CMV-seronegative. Both conserved end residues are part of each CDR3. Fields, in order: clone size, D gene, V gene, J gene, CDR3 length, CDR3 protein, CDR3 DNA. D genes are given only for firm matches. Where a row states a size, it is once, few, many or the class of an expanded clone; other rows omit it.

size: once
D: TRBD1
V: TRBV5-1
J: TRBJ2-5
length: 14
CDR3: CASSFGQVQETQYF
DNA: TGCGCCAGCAGCTTCGGACAGGTCCAAGAGACCCAGTACTTC

size: NA
D: TRBD2
V: TRBV2
J: TRBJ2-1
length: 14
CDR3: CASSASGGSREQFF
DNA: TGTGCCAGCTCGGCTAGCGGGGGCTCGCGAGAGCAGTTCTTC

size: NA
D: TRBD1
V: TRBV5-1
J: TRBJ2-7
length: 15
CDR3: CASSLPGTGMIEQYF
DNA: TGCGCCAGCAGCTTGCCCGGGACAGGGATGATCGAGCAGTACTTC

size: NA
D: NA
V: TRBV19
J: TRBJ1-2
length: 12
CDR3: CAIEWRAGGYTF
DNA: TGTGCCATCGAGTGGAGGGCCGGAGGCTACACCTTC

size: NA
D: TRBD2
V: TRBV9
J: TRBJ2-3
length: 19
CDR3: CASSVGLAGGLLNTDTQYF
DNA: TGTGCCAGCAGCGTAGGGCTAGCGGGGGGCCTACTCAACACAGATACGCAGTATTTT

size: NA
D: NA
V: TRBV6-4
J: TRBJ2-2
length: 15
CDR3: CASTQTAWVTGELFF
DNA: TGTGCCAGCACCCAGACAGCTTGGGTCACCGGGGAGCTGTTTTTT

size: NA
D: TRBD1
V: TRBV23-1
J: TRBJ2-7
length: 18
CDR3: CASSSPGTGPFFSYEQYF
DNA: TGCGCCAGCAGTTCCCCCGGGACAGGACCCTTTTTCTCCTACGAGCAGTACTTC

size: NA
D: NA
V: TRBV6-1
J: TRBJ1-3
length: 14
CDR3: CASTQTVSGNTIYF
DNA: TGTGCCAGCACCCAGACTGTCTCTGGAAACACCATATATTTT

size: NA
D: NA
V: TRBV7-9
J: TRBJ2-7
length: 16
CDR3: CASSLALGGELYEQYF
DNA: TGTGCCAGCAGCTTAGCGCTGGGGGGAGAACTCTACGAGCAGTACTTC

size: NA
D: TRBD1
V: TRBV6-5
J: TRBJ1-5
length: 15
CDR3: CASSTGVTGDQPQHF
DNA: TGTGCCAGCAGCACAGGGGTTACTGGGGATCAGCCCCAGCATTTT

size: once
D: NA
V: TRBV7-9
J: TRBJ2-7
length: 15
CDR3: CASSSPGNRVYEQYF
DNA: TGTGCCAGCAGCTCCCCGGGTAACAGGGTCTACGAGCAGTACTTC

size: NA
D: NA
V: TRBV30
J: TRBJ1-1
length: 11
CDR3: CAWSVLEEAFF
DNA: TGTGCCTGGAGTGTACTAGAGGAAGCTTTCTTT

size: NA
D: NA
V: TRBV5-6
J: TRBJ2-7
length: 12
CDR3: CASSIRHYEQYF
DNA: TGTGCCAGCAGCATAAGACACTACGAGCAGTACTTC

size: NA
D: NA
V: TRBV2
J: TRBJ1-2
length: 14
CDR3: CASSESTVTYGYTF
DNA: TGTGCCAGCAGTGAGTCTACAGTCACCTATGGCTACACCTTC

size: NA
D: NA
V: TRBV6-1
J: TRBJ1-5
length: 11
CDR3: CASGTGKPQHF
DNA: TGTGCCAGCGGTACAGGGAAGCCCCAGCATTTT

size: NA
D: TRBD2
V: TRBV6-6
J: TRBJ2-1
length: 16
CDR3: CASSYEGGGGYNEQFF
DNA: TGTGCCAGCAGTTACGAGGGCGGGGGAGGATACAATGAGCAGTTCTTC

size: few
D: NA
V: TRBV30
J: TRBJ2-2
length: 14
CDR3: CAWSVGSRTGELFF
DNA: TGTGCCTGGAGTGTTGGCAGTCGCACCGGGGAGCTGTTTTTT

size: NA
D: TRBD1
V: TRBV27
J: TRBJ1-5
length: 14
CDR3: CASSPGQGDQPQHF
DNA: TGTGCCAGCAGTCCGGGACAGGGTGATCAGCCCCAGCATTTT

size: NA
D: TRBD1
V: TRBV7-8
J: TRBJ1-1
length: 15
CDR3: CASSLNRGGGTEAFF
DNA: TGTGCCAGCAGCTTAAACAGGGGTGGGGGGACTGAAGCTTTCTTT

size: NA
D: TRBD1
V: TRBV7-2
J: TRBJ1-2
length: 15
CDR3: CASSLVPGGAGGYTF
DNA: TGTGCCAGCAGCTTAGTTCCAGGGGGCGCGGGTGGCTACACCTTC

size: NA
D: NA
V: TRBV29-1
J: TRBJ1-3
length: 17
CDR3: CSVEDSDRPTWGNTIYF
DNA: TGCAGCGTTGAAGACTCCGACAGGCCCACGTGGGGAAACACCATATATTTT

size: NA
D: NA
V: TRBV6-5
J: TRBJ2-5
length: 13
CDR3: CASSYGQLETQYF
DNA: TGTGCCAGCAGTTACGGACAGTTAGAGACCCAGTACTTC

size: once
D: NA
V: TRBV7-8
J: TRBJ1-2
length: 15
CDR3: CASSLRGDTNYGYTF
DNA: TGTGCCAGCAGCTTAAGAGGGGACACTAACTATGGCTACACCTTC

size: NA
D: TRBD1
V: TRBV7-2
J: TRBJ1-5
length: 16
CDR3: CASSLLTGGRDQPQHF
DNA: TGTGCCAGCAGCTTATTAACAGGGGGAAGAGATCAGCCCCAGCATTTT

size: NA
D: NA
V: TRBV9
J: TRBJ2-7
length: 15
CDR3: CASSVDAGGGTYLYF
DNA: TGTGCCAGCAGCGTAGATGCAGGGGGAGGAACCTACCTGTACTTC

size: NA
D: NA
V: TRBV10-3
J: TRBJ1-5
length: 14
CDR3: CAISAQGTGQPQHF
DNA: TGTGCCATCAGCGCACAGGGCACCGGGCAGCCCCAGCATTTT

size: NA
D: NA
V: TRBV10-3
J: TRBJ1-3
length: 16
CDR3: CAIRIEQGGPGNTIYF
DNA: TGTGCCATCAGGATCGAACAGGGAGGGCCTGGAAACACCATATATTTT

size: NA
D: NA
V: TRBV7-9
J: TRBJ1-2
length: 17
CDR3: CASSSTPPTSINYGYTF
DNA: TGTGCCAGCAGCTCTACCCCACCGACAAGTATTAACTATGGCTACACCTTC

size: NA
D: NA
V: TRBV4-1
J: TRBJ2-2
length: 18
CDR3: CASSQETSGFSDTGELFF
DNA: TGCGCCAGCAGCCAAGAAACCTCGGGGTTTTCGGACACCGGGGAGCTGTTTTTT

size: NA
D: TRBD1
V: TRBV6-1
J: TRBJ2-1
length: 15
CDR3: CASSVSRGLFNEQFF
DNA: TGTGCCAGCAGTGTAAGCAGGGGGCTCTTCAATGAGCAGTTCTTC

size: once
D: NA
V: TRBV18
J: TRBJ2-1
length: 13
CDR3: CASSTESYNEQFF
DNA: TGTGCCAGCTCGACAGAGTCCTACAATGAGCAGTTCTTC

size: few
D: TRBD1
V: TRBV30
J: TRBJ1-1
length: 13
CDR3: CAWSATGGTEAFF
DNA: TGTGCCTGGAGTGCTACAGGGGGCACTGAAGCTTTCTTT

size: NA
D: NA
V: TRBV6-1
J: TRBJ2-7
length: 15
CDR3: CDSSEAGDRDYEQYF
DNA: TGTGACAGCAGTGAAGCGGGGGACAGGGACTACGAGCAGTACTTC

size: NA
D: TRBD2
V: TRBV5-1
J: TRBJ2-5
length: 15
CDR3: CASSPGTSREETQYF
DNA: TGCGCCAGCAGCCCCGGGACTAGCAGGGAGGAGACCCAGTACTTC

size: NA
D: NA
V: TRBV5-4
J: TRBJ2-7
length: 13
CDR3: CASSPEANYEQYF
DNA: TGTGCCAGCAGCCCGGAGGCCAACTACGAGCAGTACTTC

size: NA
D: TRBD1
V: TRBV30
J: TRBJ1-1
length: 15
CDR3: CAWSVGDRDVTEAFF
DNA: TGTGCCTGGAGTGTAGGGGACAGGGATGTAACTGAAGCTTTCTTT

size: NA
D: NA
V: TRBV25-1
J: TRBJ2-2
length: 14
CDR3: CASSEQGHTGELFF
DNA: TGTGCCAGCAGTGAACAGGGGCACACCGGGGAGCTGTTTTTT

size: few
D: TRBD2
V: TRBV27
J: TRBJ2-1
length: 15
CDR3: CASSLRLAGVDEQFF
DNA: TGTGCCAGCAGCCTAAGACTAGCGGGGGTGGATGAGCAGTTCTTC

size: NA
D: NA
V: TRBV30
J: TRBJ2-2
length: 12
CDR3: CAWTPNIGELFF
DNA: TGTGCCTGGACCCCCAACATTGGGGAGCTGTTTTTT

size: once
D: NA
V: TRBV25-1
J: TRBJ2-2
length: 12
CDR3: CASNRVAGELFF
DNA: TGTGCCAGCAACAGGGTAGCCGGGGAGCTGTTTTTT

size: NA
D: NA
V: TRBV4-3
J: TRBJ1-1
length: 18
CDR3: CASSQEFVGVGINTEAFF
DNA: TGCGCCAGCAGCCAAGAGTTCGTAGGAGTCGGGATAAACACTGAAGCTTTCTTT

size: few
D: NA
V: TRBV15
J: TRBJ2-7
length: 13
CDR3: CATSSEVSYEQYF
DNA: TGTGCCACCAGCTCAGAGGTTTCCTACGAGCAGTACTTC

size: few
D: NA
V: TRBV6-1
J: TRBJ1-5
length: 15
CDR3: CASRRSGDSNQPQHF
DNA: TGTGCCAGCAGGAGATCAGGGGATAGCAATCAGCCCCAGCATTTT

size: NA
D: NA
V: TRBV30
J: TRBJ1-5
length: 13
CDR3: CAWSVQDNQPQHF
DNA: TGTGCCTGGAGCGTACAGGATAATCAGCCCCAGCATTTT

size: NA
D: NA
V: TRBV29-1
J: TRBJ1-2
length: 13
CDR3: CSVDDHGRDGYTF
DNA: TGCAGCGTTGATGATCATGGTAGAGATGGCTACACCTTC

size: NA
D: TRBD1
V: TRBV5-1
J: TRBJ2-7
length: 13
CDR3: CASSWDRVYEQYF
DNA: TGCGCCAGCAGCTGGGACAGGGTCTACGAGCAGTACTTC

size: NA
D: NA
V: TRBV7-9
J: TRBJ1-1
length: 13
CDR3: CASSLVAGVEAFF
DNA: TGTGCCAGCAGCTTAGTGGCAGGGGTTGAAGCTTTCTTT

size: NA
D: NA
V: TRBV4-2
J: TRBJ1-4
length: 17
CDR3: CASSLFRGGSTNEKLFF
DNA: TGTGCCAGCAGCCTTTTCCGGGGGGGGTCAACTAATGAAAAACTGTTTTTT

size: NA
D: TRBD1
V: TRBV27
J: TRBJ1-2
length: 12
CDR3: CASSATGFGYTF
DNA: TGTGCCAGCAGTGCGACAGGGTTTGGCTACACCTTC

size: NA
D: NA
V: TRBV5-6
J: TRBJ1-4
length: 14
CDR3: CASSLAGGYEKLFF
DNA: TGTGCCAGCAGCTTGGCGGGAGGTTACGAAAAACTGTTTTTT

size: NA
D: NA
V: TRBV29-1
J: TRBJ2-1
length: 15
CDR3: CSVEAGDINYNEQFF
DNA: TGCAGCGTTGAGGCAGGGGACATAAACTACAATGAGCAGTTCTTC

size: NA
D: TRBD1
V: TRBV28
J: TRBJ1-6
length: 16
CDR3: CASRLSSGTVNSPLHF
DNA: TGTGCCAGCAGGCTATCCTCCGGGACAGTAAATTCACCCCTCCACTTT

size: NA
D: TRBD2
V: TRBV27
J: TRBJ2-3
length: 16
CDR3: CASSHRLAGGTDTQYF
DNA: TGTGCCAGCAGTCATCGACTAGCGGGGGGCACAGATACGCAGTATTTT

size: few
D: TRBD1
V: TRBV6-1
J: TRBJ2-6
length: 14
CDR3: CASVETGGTNVLTF
DNA: TGTGCCAGCGTAGAGACAGGGGGTACCAACGTCCTGACTTTC

size: NA
D: NA
V: TRBV5-1
J: TRBJ2-5
length: 14
CDR3: CASSLTQGGETQYF
DNA: TGCGCCAGCAGCTTGACACAGGGTGGGGAGACCCAGTACTTC

size: NA
D: TRBD1
V: TRBV4-1
J: TRBJ2-6
length: 19
CDR3: CASSQDPGQGASGANVLTF
DNA: TGCGCCAGCAGCCAAGATCCAGGACAGGGGGCTTCTGGGGCCAACGTCCTGACTTTC

size: NA
D: NA
V: TRBV27
J: TRBJ1-6
length: 14
CDR3: CASSWALENSPLHF
DNA: TGTGCCAGCAGTTGGGCGTTAGAGAATTCACCCCTCCACTTT